This entry lists 20 T cell receptor beta chains sequenced from one sample in a study of glioma-infiltrating T cells (dated by TCRdb to the mid-2010s). Reads for this sample came from an Illumina MiSeq. TCR alpha and beta CDR3 regions were amplified with the iRepertoire nested amplicon-rescue multiplex PCR (arm-PCR) platform from RNA. TCRdb cleaned the public reads at Q25 with fastp, built clones with MiXCR and kept in-frame beta chains. Identical CDR3 protein sequences are pooled into one entry, listed with their most common genes and DNA. For this sample the table gives about 380,000 distinct CDR3 sequences, of which roughly two fifths were detected only once. The ten biggest clones cover around 12% of the sample. Sequencing was performed on glioma tissue, nonneoplastic brain tissue, or PBMCs (not recorded which). The source of these receptors is a human donor with low-grade glioma or glioblastoma, undergoing nonglioma brain surgery, or in good health (not recorded which).

The genes are TRBV4-1 and TRBJ1-2, with D uncertain. CDR1 is MGHRA, CDR2 YSYEKL, per germline. The CDR3 extends over 13 amino acids. With 4 bases removed from V and 4 bases from J, the gap between germline ends came to 10 bases. The CDR3 nucleotides read TGCGCCAGCAGCCCAAATGCAGGCTATGGCTACACCTTC. Protein product: CASSPNAGYGYTF.

This clonotype was observed a few times. This chain links TRBV7-2 with TRBJ2-3, with TRBD2 identical over 7 bases. CDR3 length equals 15 residues. CDR1 SGHTA and CDR2 FQGNSA come from the germline V gene. V was clipped by 1 base and J by 5 bases; unmatched bases: 6. The CDR3 protein is CASSLGLAVRDTQYF. As DNA, the CDR3 is TGTGCCAGCAGCTTAGGGCTAGCGGTGAGAGATACGCAGTATTTT.

In its sample, this clonotype was seen a few times. This sequence joins TRBV4-3 and TRBJ2-1, with D tentatively TRBD2 (6 bases). This CDR3 is 17 amino acids long. Trimming removed 0 bases at V and 5 bases at J, with 17 bases between. In germline, CDR1 is LGHNA, CDR2 YSLEER. Written as DNA, the CDR3 is TGCGCCAGCAGCCAAGATCTTTTGGGGCGGGGCGACAATGAGCAGTTCTTC. Translation gives CASSQDLLGRGDNEQFF.

This clonotype occurred a few times. The chain employs TRBV2 and TRBJ2-3; no clear D. Germline loops: CDR1 SNHLY, CDR2 FYNNEI. Trimming removed 4 bases from V and 0 bases from J, with 11 bases in between. CDR3 length equals 15 residues. DNA of the CDR3: TGTGCCAGCAGTGGTCAGACCACTAGCACAGATACGCAGTATTTT. Translated, it gives CASSGQTTSTDTQYF.

The chain recombines TRBV6-5 with TRBJ2-1; no clear D. This CDR3 comprises 13 residues. Deletions cut 2 bases from V and 13 bases from J, with 15 bases between. CDR1 and CDR2 (germline): MNHEY, SVGAGI. CDR3 in DNA: TGTGCCAGCAGTTACGCCGTAAGGACCGAACAGTTCTTC. It specifies CASSYAVRTEQFF.

This clonotype was picked up one time. The chain couples TRBV4-3 to TRBJ2-5; tentatively, D is TRBD2 (6 bases). V shed 1 base and J shed 4 bases, with 13 bases lying between them. Germline V CDR1 and CDR2: LGHNA, YSLEER. The CDR3 consists of 15 residues. The CDR3 is CASSQGAGLGETQYF. CDR3 in DNA: TGCGCCAGCAGCCAAGGCGCGGGGCTGGGAGAGACCCAGTACTTC.

Note on this clonotype: It may be a read error: a sequence one base away is much more abundant. This is likely a read error, given that the CDR3 carries no conserved phenylalanine or tryptophan at its end. The V call is TRBV25-1, the J call TRBJ1-1; D is unresolved. This CDR3 is 16 amino acids long. V lost 2 bases and J lost 4, with 17 bases in between. From germline, CDR1 is MGHDK and CDR2 SYGVNS. CDR3 sequence: CASSEIFPEGVTEAFS. The CDR3 DNA reads as TGTGCCAGCAGTGAAATATTTCCCGAGGGAGTCACTGAAGCTTTCTCT.

With regard to this clonotype: A read error may be the cause here, since a much bigger clone is one base away. The chain combines TRBV28 with TRBJ1-2; D ambiguous. This CDR3 has 13 amino acids. Germline values: CDR1 MDHEN, CDR2 SYDVKM. CDR3 protein: CASSRDRVYSYTF. CDR3 nucleotides: TGTGCCAGCAGTAGAGACCGAGTCTATAGCTACACCTTC.

This clonotype was seen a handful of times. J is TRBJ2-1 and V is TRBV6-1; D assignment may be TRBD1 or TRBD2 (6 bases each). The germline V gene encodes CDR1 MNHNS and CDR2 SASEGT. The CDR3 has 15 amino acids. Trimming shortened V by 6 bases and J by 6 bases, and 18 bases separated the two germline ends. The CDR3 protein is CASSLLGGPGNEQFF. The CDR3 nucleotides are TGTGCCAGCAGCCTCCTAGGGGGGCCAGGCAATGAGCAGTTCTTC.

V and J are TRBV4-1 and TRBJ2-7; weak D call: TRBD2 (6 bases). V was pared by 0 bases and J by 2 bases, with 11 bases between. The germline CDR1 and CDR2 sequences are MGHRA and YSYEKL. The CDR3 is 15 residues long. DNA for the CDR3: TGCGCCAGCAGCCAAGATCGCGGGACCCCCTACGAGCAGTACTTC. It encodes CASSQDRGTPYEQYF.

This clonotype appeared many times. The chain joins TRBV11-2 to TRBJ2-2, with D possibly TRBD1 on 5 matching bases. Germline loops: CDR1 SGHAT, CDR2 FQNNGV. The CDR3 contains 13 residues. V lost 6 bases and J lost 4, with 9 bases in between. CDR3 residues: CASSLRGTGELFF. In DNA, the CDR3 is TGTGCCAGCAGTTTAAGGGGCACCGGGGAGCTGTTTTTT.

A remark on this clonotype: Relative to the germline gene, one junction end is altered; a read error may explain this. This chain connects TRBV4-3 to TRBJ1-4; 7 bases align to TRBD1. Germline V gene lookup returns CDR1 LGHNA and CDR2 YSLEER. The CDR3 sequence is 16 residues long. The CDR3 region has the DNA TGCTCCAGCAGCTACACAGGGGTGGCAACTAATGAAAAACTGTTTTTT. Amino acid sequence: CSSSYTGVATNEKLFF.

V gene TRBV5-1 combines with J gene TRBJ2-7; TRBD2 is a possible D gene (7 bases). Germline V gives CDR1 SGHRS, CDR2 YFSETQ. The CDR3 has 13 residues. V lost 1 base and J 5 bases, leaving 10 bases between the germline ends. As DNA, the CDR3 is TGCGCCAGCAGCTTGACGGGGGGCGACGAGCAGTACTTC. As protein: CASSLTGGDEQYF.

This clonotype was counted a single time. A much larger clone is a single base away; this may be a read error. This chain links TRBV6-1 with TRBJ1-1, with D possibly TRBD1 on 5 matching bases. Germline lookup yields CDR1 MNHNS and CDR2 SASEGT. The CDR3 length is 13 residues. Trimming cost V 6 bases and J 1 base, with 9 bases left between them. The CDR3 coding sequence is TGTGCCAGCAGACGGGGGAGGAACACTGAAGCTTTCTTT. Translation: CASRRGRNTEAFF.

This clonotype was observed many times. The CDR3: CSARDRRGLVGYTF. Here the CDR3 DNA reads TGCAGTGCTAGAGATCGACGGGGGCTGGTAGGCTACACCTTC. The genes are TRBV20-1 and TRBJ1-2, with a weak D call TRBD1 (6 bases). The CDR3 loop spans 14 amino acids. Trimming left V 0 bases short and J 8 bases short, with 16 bases between. Germline CDR1 DFQATT, CDR2 SNEGSKA (reference sequence).

In its sample, this clonotype was seen many times. J is TRBJ2-1 and V is TRBV6-5; D call uncertain. The CDR3 runs to 14 residues. V was clipped by 1 base and J by 0 bases, with 4 bases between them. CDR1 and CDR2 (germline): MNHEY, SVGAGI. CDR3 nucleotides: TGTGCCAGCAGTTACTTCCACTCCTACAATGAGCAGTTCTTC. Its protein product is CASSYFHSYNEQFF.

The sample holds a few counts of this clonotype. The chain links TRBV19 to TRBJ2-7, with D perhaps being TRBD1 or TRBD2 (5 bases each). Germline lookup yields CDR1 LNHDA and CDR2 SQIVND (reference sequence). The CDR3 consists of 15 residues. Trimming cost V 3 bases and J 4 bases, with 16 bases left between them. The CDR3 nucleotides read TGTGCCAGTAGTATTGATGAGGGGCCGGGATACGAGCAGTACTTC. It specifies CASSIDEGPGYEQYF.

As regards this clonotype: A much bigger clone sits one base away, suggesting this may be a read error. V gene TRBV20-1 combines with J gene TRBJ2-5, with a tentative D call TRBD1 (6 bases). This CDR3 contains 12 residues. The germline V gene encodes CDR1 DFQATT and CDR2 SNEGSKA (reference sequence). The CDR3 spells CSAPGDQETRYF. Here the CDR3 DNA reads TGCAGTGCCCCAGGGGACCAAGAGACCCGGTACTTC.

This clonotype has more than one count but fewer than ten. The chain combines TRBV2 with TRBJ1-5; D gene unclear. V lost 8 bases and J lost 4, with 12 bases in between. The CDR3 has 13 amino acids. Germline CDR1 SNHLY, CDR2 FYNNEI. The CDR3 loop is CASGVEFNQPQHF. The CDR3 nucleotides are TGTGCCAGCGGGGTGGAATTTAATCAGCCCCAGCATTTT.

This sequence joins TRBV7-9 and TRBJ2-7, with D uncertain. The CDR3 is made up of 12 amino acids. In germline, CDR1 is SEHNR, CDR2 FQNEAQ (reference sequence). The germline V and J ends were trimmed by 6 bases and 3 bases, with 9 bases remaining between them. The CDR3 DNA follows: TGTGCCAGCAGTCTAAACGACTACGAGCAGTACTTC. Its protein product is CASSLNDYEQYF.